This TCR beta chain originates from a study of shared clonotypes between healthy human individuals. Clones were read by immunoSEQ multiplex PCR, and TCRdb kept only the in-frame ones, dropping some. In the table there are nearly 2 million clones, about 95% of which are singletons. Whole-study results and caveats: When naive CD4 clonotypes were compared across several donors, about 4.8% were shared.

In the naive CD8 group, cells lacked CD45RO and were positively selected for CCR7, so terminally differentiated effector memory CD45RA+ cells were left out. The study enrolled healthy HIV-negative adults without recent acute infections or vaccinations as donors. Turning to this clone: The antigen is undetermined. Other DNA sequences in the same sample also yield this CDR3.

The sample comprised naive CD8+ T cells sorted from blood. This clonotype originated in a man between 18 and 35 years old in good health.

CDR3 coding DNA: TGTGCCAGCAGTTACCAGGGTGAAGCCTACAATGAGCAGTTCTTC. Translation: CASSYQGEAYNEQFF. This chain links TRBV6-5 with TRBJ2-1; a possible D gene is TRBD1 (5 bases). This CDR3 spans 15 amino acids. Trimming cost V 2 bases and J 2 bases, with 10 bases left between them. Germline values: CDR1 MNHEY, CDR2 SVGAGI.